The 8 T cell receptor beta chains given below trace back to one sample, sequenced in a study of beta chain features in type 1 diabetes. Isolated RNA was reverse transcribed in full, so expressed TCRB transcripts were sequenced. Assay: immunoSEQ multiplex PCR; the TCRdb copy retains only in-frame clones and omits some. The sample lists approximately 38,000 clones; more than 40% were seen once. The sample taken for sequencing was central memory CD4+ T cells from blood. All receptors derive from a woman younger than 30 in good health.

The chain has TRBV11-2 and TRBJ2-3, with 9 bases that match TRBD1. This CDR3 has 16 residues. Germline CDR1 is SGHAT and CDR2 is FQNNGV. V trimming: 4 bases; J trimming: 6 bases; junction bases outside the gene matches: 11. DNA of the CDR3: TGTGCCAGCAGCTACACCGGGACAGGGAGGGGGGATACGCAGTATTTT. Translating it yields CASSYTGTGRGDTQYF.

This rearrangement joins TRBV6-5 to TRBJ1-1; TRBD1 might be the D (5 bases). The CDR3 length is 14 residues. Germline V gene data show CDR1 as MNHEY and CDR2 as SVGAGI. V was cut by 8 bases and J by 8 bases, with 21 bases left in between. The CDR3 loop reads CASARDFSTSEAFF. Written as DNA, the CDR3 is TGTGCCAGCGCTAGGGACTTCTCCACGTCCGAAGCTTTCTTT.

In this sample, this clone turned up a few times. This chain joins TRBV5-1 and TRBJ2-1, with a possible D match to TRBD1 (7 bases). Germline V gives CDR1 SGHRS, CDR2 YFSETQ. V lost 0 bases and J lost 3, with 13 bases in between. This CDR3 has 16 amino acids. In DNA form, the CDR3 reads TGCGCCAGCAGCTTGGAGGGCAGGGGGGTCTACAATGAGCAGTTCTTC. It yields the protein CASSLEGRGVYNEQFF.

This chain uses TRBV5-1 with TRBJ1-1, with 9 bases that match TRBD1. The CDR3 covers 14 residues. Per the germline V gene, CDR1 is SGHRS and CDR2 is YFSETQ. Trimming at V came to 1 base and at J to 5 bases, leaving 3 bases not matched to a gene. CDR3 region: CASSLRDRVTEAFF. The CDR3 bases are TGCGCCAGCAGCTTGCGGGACAGGGTGACTGAAGCTTTCTTT.

V gene TRBV6-1 combines with J gene TRBJ1-5, with a tentative D call TRBD1 (5 bases). Trimming shortened V by 6 bases and J by 0 bases, and 12 bases separated the two germline ends. Germline lookup yields CDR1 MNHNS and CDR2 SASEGT. CDR3 length: 15 residues. The CDR3 coding sequence is TGTGCCAGCAGCCTGATACAGGTTAGCAATCAGCCCCAGCATTTT. It yields the protein CASSLIQVSNQPQHF.

The V and J genes are TRBV5-4 and TRBJ1-1; D may be TRBD1 (5 bases). The germline V gene has CDR1 SGHNT and CDR2 YYREEE (reference sequence). V was cut by 4 bases and J by 1 base, with 11 bases left in between. The CDR3 loop spans 14 amino acids. CDR3: CASSPQGGNTEAFF. The CDR3, as DNA: TGTGCCAGCAGCCCTCAGGGCGGGAACACTGAAGCTTTCTTT.

The chain uses TRBV6-1 and TRBJ2-7; 9 positions match TRBD1. There are 15 residues in the CDR3. The junction had 9 bases not matched to a gene; V was cut back by 7 bases and J by 2 bases. Germline V CDR1 and CDR2: MNHNS, SASEGT. The CDR3 DNA reads as TGTGCCAGCATCCCATACCGGGACAGGGCCTACGAGCAGTACTTC. Amino acid sequence: CASIPYRDRAYEQYF.

This chain joins TRBV25-1 and TRBJ2-5, with 9 positions matching TRBD1. Germline V gene lookup returns CDR1 MGHDK and CDR2 SYGVNS. The trim removed 0 bases at V and 5 bases at J, leaving 1 base unmatched. The CDR3 is 14 residues long. As DNA, the CDR3 is TGTGCCAGCAGTGAATACGACAGGGGGGAGACCCAGTACTTC. It translates to CASSEYDRGETQYF.